The 18 T cell receptor beta chains reported below all come from one sample, sequenced in a study of blood T cell repertoires in COVID-19. TCRdb keeps only in-frame clones here, not all; method: immunoSEQ multiplex PCR. The repertoire holds 170,000 or so clones, with approximately 82% as singletons. Sequences were obtained from PBMCs or T cells enriched from blood (not recorded which). These receptors were taken from a woman aged 45-65 years who had recovered from COVID-19.

This clone was seen more than once but under ten times. The V and J genes are TRBV11-1 and TRBJ1-1; TRBD1 agrees at 7 bases. The CDR3 covers 14 residues. Trimming at V came to 5 bases and at J to 5 bases, leaving 8 bases not matched to a gene. Germline V gene data show CDR1 as SGHAT and CDR2 as FQDESV (reference sequence). The CDR3 nucleotides are TGTGCCAGCAGCCCATTGACAGGGAAAACTGAAGCTTTCTTT. This translates into CASSPLTGKTEAFF. The full variable domain, completed using reference TRBV11-1 and TRBJ1-1, is EAEVAQSPRYKITEKSQAVAFWCDPISGHATLYWYRQILGQGPELLVQFQDESVVDDSQLPKDRFSAERLKGVDSTLKIQPAELGDSAMYLCASSPLTGKTEAFFGQGTRLTVV.

This rearrangement joins TRBV7-3 to TRBJ2-6, with 7 bases fitting TRBD1. Germline V CDR1 and CDR2: SGHTA, FQGTGA. The CDR3 has 16 residues. J gave up 0 bases and V 5 bases, and 4 bases lay outside the gene matches. The DNA for the CDR3 is TGTGCCAGCAGCGAGGGACAGCCCTCTGGGGCCAACGTCCTGACTTTC. This encodes CASSEGQPSGANVLTF.

The chain has TRBV6-1 and TRBJ2-7, with D unclear. V lost 3 bases, J lost 3 bases, and 15 bases lay in between. This CDR3 is built from 15 residues. Germline V gene data show CDR1 as MNHNS and CDR2 as SASEGT. The CDR3 is CASSDMEIPSYEQYF. In DNA, the CDR3 is TGTGCCAGCAGTGACATGGAGATCCCTAGCTACGAGCAGTACTTC.

For the CDR3, the DNA is TGTGCCAGCAGTTTCTTAGGGGGGCGGGAGTACAATGAGCAGTTCTTC. It translates to CASSFLGGREYNEQFF. V usage is TRBV28 and J usage is TRBJ2-1, with D possibly TRBD2 on 7 matching bases. The V gene lost 3 bases and the J gene lost 4 bases, with 16 bases spanning the gap. The CDR3 totals 16 residues. Germline V gene data show CDR1 as MDHEN and CDR2 as SYDVKM. Full variable domain (rest looked up from reference TRBV28 and TRBJ2-1): DVKVTQSSRYLVKRTGEKVFLECVQDMDHENMFWYRQDPGLGLRLIYFSYDVKMKEKGDIPEGYSVSREKKERFSLILESASTNQTSMYLCASSFLGGREYNEQFFGPGTRLTVL.

V usage is TRBV7-8 and J usage is TRBJ2-7; 8 positions match TRBD1. J was trimmed by 7 bases and V by 5 bases; bases with no gene match: 10. CDR3 length: 14 residues. In germline, CDR1 is SGHVS, CDR2 FQNEAQ. The CDR3 coding sequence is TGTGCCAGCAGCACGCGGACAGGGACCATGGAGCAGTACTTC. Translating gives CASSTRTGTMEQYF.

The V and J genes are TRBV28 and TRBJ1-2, with D hard to call. This CDR3 region has 16 residues. Germline CDR1 MDHEN, CDR2 SYDVKM. The germline V and J ends were trimmed by 5 bases and 3 bases, with 19 bases remaining between them. The CDR3 sequence is CASSPRSARIHYGYTF. Here the CDR3 DNA reads TGTGCCAGCAGTCCTCGGTCGGCCAGGATCCACTATGGCTACACCTTC.

The chain joins TRBV9 to TRBJ2-1, with 8 bases matching TRBD2. V was clipped by 1 base and J by 4 bases; unmatched bases: 4. The CDR3 is 15 residues long. Germline-derived CDR1 and CDR2 are SGDLS and YYNGEE. The CDR3 bases are TGTGCCAGCAGCGTACGAGCGGGAGAATACAATGAGCAGTTCTTC. It yields the protein CASSVRAGEYNEQFF.

The rearrangement links TRBV6-5 to TRBJ1-6; 7 bases are a match to TRBD1. The CDR3 is 14 amino acids. Germline CDR1 MNHEY, CDR2 SVGAGI. V shed 6 bases and J 10 bases; nucleotides not matched to a gene: 9. In DNA, the CDR3 is TGTGCCAGCAGCCGACAGGGTTCAGGGTCACCCCTCCACTTT. Translating it yields CASSRQGSGSPLHF.

V usage is TRBV18 and J usage is TRBJ1-3; D is unresolved. CDR3 length: 17 residues. Germline V gives CDR1 KGHSH, CDR2 LQKENI. V gave up 0 bases and J gave up 0 bases, with 12 bases separating them. The CDR3 is CASSPPLEVTSGNTIYF. CDR3 bases: TGTGCCAGCTCACCACCGTTGGAGGTTACCTCTGGAAACACCATATATTTT.

Comment on this clone: The sample carries other DNA sequences with the same CDR3. V gene TRBV27 combines with J gene TRBJ2-1; 7 bases fit TRBD2. In germline, CDR1 is MNHEY, CDR2 SMNVEV (reference sequence). CDR3 size: 16 residues. V gave up 2 bases and J gave up 1 base; unmatched junction bases: 5. The CDR3 DNA follows: TGTGCCAGCAGTTTACGACGAGCGGGGTCCTACAATGAGCAGTTCTTC. It encodes CASSLRRAGSYNEQFF.

The chain employs TRBV7-3 and TRBJ2-5; D possibly corresponds to TRBD2 (7 bases). The CDR3 extends over 14 amino acids. The V end lost 3 bases, the J end lost 5 bases, and 13 bases lay between the germline ends. Germline V lookup: CDR1 SGHTA, CDR2 FQGTGA. CDR3 residues: CASSFTGRGETQYF. In nucleotides, the CDR3 is TGTGCCAGCAGCTTCACAGGGAGGGGCGAGACCCAGTACTTC.

V is TRBV28 and J is TRBJ1-3, with D unclear. Trimming took off 6 bases at V and 8 bases at J, with 11 bases between the two ends. CDR1 and CDR2 from the germline V gene are MDHEN and SYDVKM. The CDR3 loop spans 12 amino acids. As DNA, the CDR3 is TGTGCCAGCAGCCCCTCCCGGGACACCATATATTTT. Amino acid sequence: CASSPSRDTIYF.

V gene TRBV28 combines with J gene TRBJ1-2; D not certain. The V and J ends lost 2 bases and 2 bases respectively, with 6 bases between them. The CDR3 length is 13 residues. Germline V gene data show CDR1 as MDHEN and CDR2 as SYDVKM. CDR3: CASSLAGNYGYTF. CDR3 in DNA: TGTGCCAGCAGTTTAGCCGGGAACTATGGCTACACCTTC.

The rearrangement links TRBV6-2 or TRBV6-3 to TRBJ2-6; weak D call: TRBD2 (7 bases). This CDR3 contains 15 residues. Germline-derived CDR1 and CDR2 are MNHEY and SVGEGT. V lost 5 bases, J lost 4 bases, and 12 bases lay in between. This CDR3 is CASSRGGAGANVLTF. CDR3 DNA: TGTGCCAGCAGTCGAGGGGGGGCCGGGGCCAACGTCCTGACTTTC.

This CDR3 is CASSAGQFGELFF. In DNA, the CDR3 is TGTGCCAGCAGTGCCGGACAGTTCGGGGAGCTGTTTTTT. V is TRBV7-3 and J is TRBJ2-2, with D possibly matching TRBD1 (6 bases). Trimming stripped 6 bases from V and 7 bases from J, with 12 bases between. The CDR3 runs to 13 residues. Looked up from germline, CDR1 is SGHTA and CDR2 is FQGTGA.

In this sample, this clone turned up once. The chain has TRBV15 and TRBJ2-1; TRBD2 agrees at 7 bases. The CDR3 is 16 amino acids. Germline assignment: CDR1 LNHNV and CDR2 YYDKDF (reference sequence). V lost 3 bases, J lost 5 bases, and 10 bases stayed unmatched. The CDR3 region is CATSRGTGTKNNEQFF. DNA of the CDR3: TGTGCCACCAGCAGGGGAACCGGGACTAAAAACAATGAGCAGTTCTTC.

The rearrangement uses TRBV28 and TRBJ1-3, with 10 bases fitting TRBD1. V trimming: 6 bases; J trimming: 0 bases; junction bases outside the gene matches: 11. CDR3 length: 18 amino acids. Germline CDR1 reads MDHEN; CDR2 reads SYDVKM. In nucleotides, the CDR3 is TGTGCCAGCAGCCGCTTTATAGGACAGGGGGTCTCTGGAAACACCATATATTTT. Amino acids: CASSRFIGQGVSGNTIYF.

V and J are TRBV5-4 and TRBJ2-3; 9 positions agree with TRBD2. J gave up 1 base and V 4 bases, and 10 bases lay outside the gene matches. The CDR3 is made up of 17 amino acids. From germline, CDR1 is SGHNT and CDR2 YYREEE (reference sequence). The chain's CDR3 is CASSAPPSGKGTDTQYF. CDR3 coding DNA: TGTGCCAGCAGCGCCCCCCCTAGCGGGAAGGGCACAGATACGCAGTATTTT.